Below are 26 T cell receptor beta chains sequenced from a single sample in a study of T cells in Graves' hyperthyroidism and ophthalmopathy. Amplification of TCR beta CDR3 regions was performed using RNA transcripts as template. RT-PCR in the first round (using the HTBI primer set) targeted the TCR CDR3. TCRdb called the multiplex PCR reads again in MiXCR, with one record for every CDR3 protein. The data contain roughly 500,000 distinct CDR3 sequences, 22% of them singletons. The sample consisted of blood. Source of these receptors: a woman between 65 and 79 years old with Graves' ophthalmopathy.

This chain links TRBV9 with TRBJ2-3, with 8 bases fitting TRBD2. This CDR3 spans 16 amino acids. With V trimmed by 0 bases and J by 4 bases, 7 bases remained unmatched. Germline V gives CDR1 SGDLS, CDR2 YYNGEE. CDR3 sequence: CASSVDSGGVPDTQYF. CDR3 coding DNA: TGTGCCAGCAGCGTAGATTCGGGAGGGGTGCCAGATACGCAGTATTTT.

This clonotype turned up a few times. The chain has TRBV20-1 and TRBJ1-4, with D possibly being TRBD1 (5 bases). The germline V and J ends were trimmed by 0 bases and 3 bases, with 11 bases remaining between them. CDR1 DFQATT and CDR2 SNEGSKA come from the germline V gene (reference sequence). There are 15 residues in the CDR3. Written as DNA, the CDR3 is TGCAGTGCTAGAGACCCGGGGCTAGCTAATGAAAAACTGTTTTTT. Translated, it gives CSARDPGLANEKLFF.

Points on this clonotype: This may stem from a read error, because a much larger clone lies one nucleotide away. CDR3: CASRPRGAGKLFF. The CDR3 nucleotides are TGTGCCAGCAGACCCAGGGGAGCTGGAAAACTGTTTTTT. The rearrangement links TRBV12-3 or TRBV12-4 to TRBJ1-4, with a possible D match to TRBD1 (6 bases). The length of the CDR3 is 13 residues. V was cut by 6 bases and J by 10 bases, with 15 bases left in between.

V gene TRBV30 combines with J gene TRBJ2-3, with 9 positions matching TRBD2. The trim removed 1 base at V and 7 bases at J, leaving 18 bases unmatched. Germline lookup yields CDR1 GTSNPN and CDR2 SVGIG (reference sequence). CDR3 size: 18 residues. This chain's CDR3 is CAWSGLGSGGQLGNTQYF. CDR3 coding DNA: TGTGCCTGGAGTGGACTCGGTAGCGGGGGACAACTCGGCAATACGCAGTATTTT.

The CDR3: CASSQRSVQGSSGNTIYF. For the CDR3, the DNA is TGTGCCAGCAGCCAAAGGTCCGTCCAGGGATCGTCTGGAAACACCATATATTTT. The chain couples TRBV3-1 to TRBJ1-3, with a tentative D call TRBD1 (5 bases). Deletions cut 2 bases from V and 1 base from J, with 18 bases between. Germline V CDR1 and CDR2: LGHDT, YNNKEL (reference sequence). The CDR3 consists of 18 residues.

This clonotype was seen only a few times. The chain is built from TRBV5-6 and TRBJ2-7; 8 bases agree with TRBD2. Germline V gene data show CDR1 as SGHDT and CDR2 as YYEEEE. There are 13 residues in the CDR3. J was trimmed by 7 bases and V by 0 bases; bases with no gene match: 3. The CDR3 region has the DNA TGTGCCAGCAGCTTGGGACTAGCGTCTGAGCAGTACTTC. Its translation is CASSLGLASEQYF.

The chain has TRBV11-2 and TRBJ1-2; D gene uncertain. The CDR3 spans 15 residues. CDR1 SGHAT and CDR2 FQNNGV come from the germline V gene. V lost 1 base and J 4 bases, leaving 13 bases between the germline ends. The CDR3 DNA follows: TGTGCCAGCAGCTTAGGTCTTCGGGGAGGCTATGGCTACACCTTC. Protein: CASSLGLRGGYGYTF.

This clonotype appeared a few times. The gene calls are TRBV5-8 and TRBJ1-4; the match to TRBD1 covers 7 bases. Trimming at V came to 2 bases and at J to 6 bases, leaving 7 bases not matched to a gene. The CDR3 sequence is 15 residues long. Germline loops: CDR1 SGHTS, CDR2 YDEGEE. DNA of the CDR3: TGTGCCAGCAGCTTTAGGGGGCTGGTTGATGAAAAACTGTTTTTT. This gives the protein CASSFRGLVDEKLFF.

The chain uses TRBV4-1 and TRBJ1-2, with D maybe TRBD1 (6 bases). The CDR3 sequence is 16 residues long. Germline lookup yields CDR1 MGHRA and CDR2 YSYEKL. V was clipped by 0 bases and J by 4 bases, with 15 bases between them. CDR3 sequence: CASSQDPNRDPYGYTF. The CDR3 DNA is TGCGCCAGCAGCCAAGATCCCAACAGGGACCCCTATGGCTACACCTTC.

With regard to this clonotype: Just one base apart from a much larger clone, this may be a read error. J is TRBJ2-1 and V is TRBV7-2; no clear D. In germline, CDR1 is SGHTA, CDR2 FQGNSA. The CDR3 runs 13 residues. DNA of the CDR3: TGTGCCAGCAGCCAATACAGCTACAATGAGCAGCTCTTC. As protein: CASSQYSYNEQLF.

This clonotype was observed a handful of times. The chain links TRBV29-1 to TRBJ1-1; D is uncertain. CDR3 length equals 10 residues. Trimming stripped 7 bases from V and 8 bases from J, with 11 bases between. In germline, CDR1 is SQVTM, CDR2 ANQGSEA. The CDR3 loop is CSAIPAEAFF. CDR3 coding DNA: TGCAGCGCCATCCCCGCCGAAGCTTTCTTT.

The rearrangement joins TRBV12-3 or TRBV12-4 to TRBJ2-1, with D perhaps TRBD2 (6 bases). V shed 7 bases and J shed 0 bases, with 16 bases lying between them. This CDR3 comprises 16 residues. The CDR3 reads CASTSRGIISYNEQFF. CDR3 nucleotide sequence: TGTGCCAGCACCTCCCGCGGGATCATCTCCTACAATGAGCAGTTCTTC.

This clonotype appeared a few times. This rearrangement joins TRBV7-8 to TRBJ2-1; D tentatively reads TRBD1 or TRBD2 (5 bases each). This CDR3 is built from 13 residues. The germline V and J ends were trimmed by 4 bases and 6 bases, with 10 bases remaining between them. Germline CDR1 is SGHVS and CDR2 is FQNEAQ. The CDR3 loop reads CASSSGLANEQFF. The CDR3 DNA reads TGTGCCAGCAGCTCGGGGCTCGCCAATGAGCAGTTCTTC.

V is TRBV5-1 and J is TRBJ1-5; TRBD1 might be the D (6 bases). The CDR3 length is 13 residues. Trimming left V 3 bases short and J 11 bases short, with 15 bases between. The germline V gene encodes CDR1 SGHRS and CDR2 YFSETQ. CDR3 in DNA: TGCGCCAGCAGCTATACAGGGTACGAGGCCCAGCATTTT. Its protein product is CASSYTGYEAQHF.

There are many counts of this clonotype. The DNA for the CDR3 is TGCGCCAGCAGCTTTTCAGGGTACAATGAGCAGTTCTTC. It codes for CASSFSGYNEQFF. The genes are TRBV5-1 and TRBJ2-1; the D gene is possibly TRBD1 (5 bases). Trimming removed 2 bases from V and 4 bases from J, with 7 bases in between. CDR1 is SGHRS and CDR2 is YFSETQ in the germline V gene. There are 13 residues in the CDR3.

This clonotype was counted many times. This rearrangement joins TRBV7-8 to TRBJ1-5; D is unclear. The germline gives CDR1 SGHVS, CDR2 FQNEAQ. The V gene lost 1 base and the J gene lost 4 bases, with 11 bases spanning the gap. The CDR3 runs to 15 residues. The CDR3: CASSLVVAGNQPQHF. The CDR3 DNA is TGTGCCAGCAGCTTAGTCGTCGCGGGGAATCAGCCCCAGCATTTT.

This clonotype turned up a few times. This sequence joins TRBV27 and TRBJ2-1; D call uncertain. The V and J ends lost 4 bases and 2 bases respectively, with 12 bases between them. This CDR3 comprises 15 residues. Germline CDR1 reads MNHEY; CDR2 reads SMNVEV (reference sequence). The DNA for the CDR3 is TGTGCCAGCAGTTCGTCCCTCACCACCTACAATGAGCAGTTCTTC. This sequence encodes CASSSSLTTYNEQFF.

In regard to this clonotype: Its ends do not fully match the called genes, so a read error is possible. The V and J genes are TRBV28 and TRBJ1-6; D might be TRBD1 (6 bases). The germline V gene has CDR1 MDHEN and CDR2 SYDVKM. The CDR3 totals 14 residues. The CDR3 loop reads CVSSPGEDHSPLHF. For the CDR3, the DNA is TGTGTCAGCAGCCCAGGGGAGGATCATTCACCCCTCCACTTT.

The J gene is TRBJ2-5, the V gene TRBV12-3 or TRBV12-4; TRBD1 might be the D (5 bases). The CDR3 consists of 13 residues. The V end lost 8 bases, the J end lost 8 bases, and 18 bases lay between the germline ends. CDR3 nucleotides: TGTGCCAGCGCTGGGGCACTAACAGGAACCCAGTACTTC. Encoded protein: CASAGALTGTQYF.

V and J are TRBV6-4 and TRBJ2-5, with D hard to call. There are 12 residues in the CDR3. Germline V gene lookup returns CDR1 MRHNA and CDR2 SNTAGT. The V end was cut by 9 bases, the J end by 0 bases, with 8 bases between. The CDR3: CASRENQETQYF. CDR3 bases: TGTGCCAGTCGTGAGAACCAAGAGACCCAGTACTTC.

This clonotype was recorded many times. The chain uses TRBV28 and TRBJ2-3, with 9 bases aligning to TRBD2. The CDR3 is made up of 15 amino acids. Trimming took 0 bases from V and 6 from J; bases not matched to a gene: 4. Germline assignment: CDR1 MDHEN and CDR2 SYDVKM. CDR3 sequence: CASSLWREGGDTQYF. The CDR3 DNA is TGTGCCAGCAGTTTATGGCGGGAGGGTGGGGATACGCAGTATTTT.

This clonotype has ten or more counts. In DNA form, the CDR3 reads TGTGCCAGCAGCCCCCCCATGAAGCACTACGAGCAGTACTTC. Its translation: CASSPPMKHYEQYF. The chain joins TRBV6-1 to TRBJ2-7, with unresolved D. The V and J ends lost 6 bases and 3 bases respectively, with 15 bases between them. Germline V gene sequence: CDR1 MNHNS, CDR2 SASEGT. This CDR3 has 14 amino acids.

The chain links TRBV5-6 to TRBJ1-1, with D maybe TRBD1 (5 bases). The germline V gene encodes CDR1 SGHDT and CDR2 YYEEEE. The CDR3 consists of 15 residues. Trimming shortened V by 3 bases and J by 0 bases, and 12 bases separated the two germline ends. As DNA, the CDR3 is TGTGCCAGCAGCTCTGGGGGGGTCATGAACACTGAAGCTTTCTTT. Amino acids: CASSSGGVMNTEAFF.

At least ten counts were recorded for this clonotype. The V call is TRBV18, the J call TRBJ2-3, with 11 positions matching TRBD2. CDR3 length: 14 residues. The V gene end was trimmed by 10 bases and the J gene end by 5 bases; junction bases not matched to a gene: 8. Germline V gene data show CDR1 as KGHSH and CDR2 as LQKENI. CDR3: CATNLAGGVDTQYF. CDR3 nucleotide sequence: TGTGCCACAAATCTAGCGGGAGGAGTAGATACGCAGTATTTT.

There are a few counts of this clonotype. The chain combines TRBV6-2 or TRBV6-3 with TRBJ2-3, with TRBD2 matching over 11 bases. The V gene's germline CDR1 is MNHEY and CDR2 SVGEGT. The CDR3 is 14 residues long. V lost 6 bases to trimming and J lost 9 bases; unmatched junction nucleotides: 8. For the CDR3, the DNA is TGTGCCAGCAGCCCCGGGACTAGCGGAAAAACGCAGTATTTT. It is translated as CASSPGTSGKTQYF.

This clonotype showed up many times. The V call is TRBV6-1, the J call TRBJ2-7; D is ambiguous. The CDR3 has 15 residues. The germline CDR1 and CDR2 sequences are MNHNS and SASEGT. V dropped 0 bases and J dropped 4 bases, with 13 bases sitting between them. The DNA of the CDR3 is TGTGCCAGCAGTGAAGCAGGGCAGTATCGGTACGAGCAGTACTTC. Amino acid sequence: CASSEAGQYRYEQYF.